This TCR beta chain was captured by sequencing in a study of Graves' ophthalmopathy and Graves' hyperthyroidism. Study-level findings and limits: A majority of expanded thyroid clonotypes exceeding 0.001 frequency were likewise present in blood.

Looked up from germline, CDR1 is SNHLY and CDR2 is FYNNEI. This CDR3 spans 12 amino acids. V dropped 6 bases and J dropped 7; count of bases not matched to a gene: 2. The table lists this clonotype with a count of one. Antigen unknown. Amplification of the TCR beta CDR3 regions used RNA transcripts (as template). RT-PCR with HTBI primers came first, then second-round multiplex PCR. TCRdb re-analysed the multiplex PCR reads in MiXCR, keeping a single row per CDR3 protein. The table lists a few hundred thousand distinct CDR3 sequences, about 40% of them singletons. The TCR originated in an adult man with Graves' hyperthyroidism. The chain uses TRBV2 and TRBJ2-5; 10 positions match TRBD1. Material: peripheral blood or thyroid tissue (not recorded which). The CDR3 nucleotides read TGTGCCAGCAGGGGACAGGGGACGACCCAGTACTTC. It encodes CASRGQGTTQYF.